This is a list of T cell receptor beta chains from one sample in a study of shared clonotypes between healthy human individuals. The table came from immunoSEQ multiplex PCR; TCRdb's copy has only in-frame clones and leaves some out. The sample holds around 2.1 million clones, more than 90% seen once. Specimen: naive CD4+ T cells sorted from blood. The source of these receptors is a young man in good health. CDR3s include the opening cysteine and the closing phenylalanine or tryptophan. Each record gives: clone size, V gene, J gene, D gene, CDR3 protein, CDR3 DNA. The D gene is left open where the match is weak. Some rows have no size entry. The others give once, few or many, or a class for an expanded clone.

>-|TRBV18|TRBJ1-6|TRBD1
CASSPPDRPPNSPLHF
TGTGCCAGCTCACCACCGGACAGGCCGCCTAATTCACCCCTCCACTTT
>-|TRBV10-3|TRBJ2-5|-
CAITGRLQETQYF
TGTGCCATCACGGGGAGATTACAAGAGACCCAGTACTTC
>-|TRBV7-9|TRBJ2-3|TRBD1
CASSLGGQGIDTQYF
TGTGCCAGCAGCTTGGGAGGACAGGGGATAGATACGCAGTATTTT
>-|TRBV7-2|TRBJ1-2|TRBD1
CASSLEGQGLGRYGYTF
TGTGCCAGCAGCTTAGAGGGACAGGGGCTGGGGAGGTATGGCTACACCTTC
>once|TRBV5-4|TRBJ1-2|-
CASSLIPNYGYTF
TGTGCCAGCAGCTTGATCCCTAACTATGGCTACACCTTC
>-|TRBV5-1|TRBJ2-1|TRBD2
CASSAGTSAYNEQFF
TGCGCCAGCAGCGCCGGGACTAGCGCCTACAATGAGCAGTTCTTC
>-|TRBV4-2|TRBJ1-1|-
CASSQDLGQNTEAFF
TGTGCCAGCAGCCAAGATCTAGGACAGAACACTGAAGCTTTCTTT
>-|TRBV28|TRBJ2-7|-
CASSLIRSGSYEQYF
TGTGCCAGCAGTTTGATTAGGTCGGGGTCCTACGAGCAGTACTTC
>-|TRBV7-6|TRBJ2-7|-
CASSRGGRSTYEQYF
TGTGCCAGCAGCCGGGGTGGGCGGTCCACCTACGAGCAGTACTTC
>-|TRBV7-2|TRBJ2-1|-
CASQGGYNEQFF
TGTGCCAGCCAGGGGGGGTACAATGAGCAGTTCTTC
>-|TRBV6-6|TRBJ2-3|-
CASSILADTQYF
TGTGCCAGCAGCATACTAGCAGATACGCAGTATTTT
>-|TRBV2|TRBJ2-3|TRBD1
CASSRTGVSTDTQYF
TGTGCCAGCAGTAGGACAGGGGTTAGCACAGATACGCAGTATTTT
>-|TRBV6-5|TRBJ1-5|-
CASSKRQDSNQPQHF
TGTGCCAGCAGTAAAAGGCAAGATAGCAATCAGCCCCAGCATTTT
>-|TRBV5-1|TRBJ1-2|-
CASRNWERGSNYGYTF
TGCGCCAGCAGAAACTGGGAGAGGGGTTCAAACTATGGCTACACCTTC
>-|TRBV28|TRBJ1-1|-
CASSTARGGRTEAFF
TGTGCCAGCAGCACAGCCCGGGGGGGGCGGACTGAAGCTTTCTTT
>few|TRBV10-1|TRBJ1-6|-
CASKLRDSPLHF
TGCGCCAGCAAGCTCCGGGATTCACCCCTCCACTTT
>-|TRBV28|TRBJ2-1|TRBD1
CASTSGTGGYNEQFF
TGTGCCAGCACCTCCGGGACAGGGGGTTACAATGAGCAGTTCTTC
>-|TRBV28|TRBJ1-3|-
CASSLSGSLSSGNTIYF
TGTGCCAGCAGTTTATCCGGCAGTCTGAGCTCTGGAAACACCATATATTTT
>-|TRBV7-2|TRBJ1-1|TRBD1
CASSEGQGSTEAFF
TGTGCCAGCAGCGAGGGACAGGGTTCCACTGAAGCTTTCTTT
>-|TRBV6-5|TRBJ1-4|-
CASSYFRGQAGKLFF
TGTGCCAGCAGTTATTTCCGGGGTCAGGCAGGGAAACTGTTTTTT
>-|TRBV18|TRBJ2-5|TRBD2
CASSQTGGQETQYF
TGTGCCAGCTCCCAAACGGGAGGTCAAGAGACCCAGTACTTC
>-|TRBV18|TRBJ2-7|TRBD1
CASSPYSAFGQGADEQYF
TGTGCCAGCTCACCCTATTCCGCCTTCGGACAGGGGGCGGACGAGCAGTACTTC
>-|TRBV5-3|TRBJ2-1|-
CARSLAGLYNEQFF
TGTGCCAGAAGCTTGGCTGGATTGTACAATGAGCAGTTCTTC
>-|TRBV27|TRBJ2-2|-
CASSLSNTGELFF
TGTGCCAGCAGTTTGAGTAACACCGGGGAGCTGTTTTTT
>once|TRBV29-1|TRBJ1-2|-
CSVDRDGYTF
TGCAGCGTTGACAGGGATGGCTACACCTTC
>-|TRBV13|TRBJ1-2|TRBD1
CASSSWTGGGYGYTF
TGTGCCAGCAGCTCGTGGACAGGGGGAGGCTATGGCTACACCTTC
>-|TRBV7-8|TRBJ1-2|-
CASSDPGSSDYGYTF
TGTGCCAGCAGCGACCCCGGGTCTTCCGACTATGGCTACACCTTC
>-|TRBV2|TRBJ1-1|TRBD1
CASRTGGNTEAFF
TGTGCCAGCAGAACAGGGGGAAACACTGAAGCTTTCTTT
>-|TRBV6-5|TRBJ1-1|-
CASSYSGGLNTEAFF
TGTGCCAGCAGTTACTCAGGAGGATTGAACACTGAAGCTTTCTTT
>-|TRBV7-9|TRBJ2-1|-
CASSYLQGGYNEQFF
TGTGCCAGCAGCTATTTACAGGGAGGCTACAATGAGCAGTTCTTC
>-|TRBV10-3|TRBJ1-5|TRBD1
CAISEGDRGRIGNQPQHF
TGTGCCATCAGTGAGGGGGACAGGGGGCGCATAGGCAATCAGCCCCAGCATTTT
>-|TRBV2|TRBJ1-4|-
CASSGDPREKLFF
TGTGCCAGCAGTGGGGATCCACGCGAAAAACTGTTTTTT
>-|TRBV7-8|TRBJ1-5|TRBD1
CASSPSPGTGGGGNQPQHF
TGTGCCAGCAGCCCAAGTCCCGGGACAGGGGGAGGAGGCAATCAGCCCCAGCATTTT
>-|TRBV6-6|TRBJ2-7|-
CASSYVGASGYEQYF
TGTGCCAGCAGTTACGTGGGGGCTTCGGGCTACGAGCAGTACTTC
>-|TRBV4-3|TRBJ1-4|-
CASSRVAGGGEKLFF
TGCGCCAGCAGCCGAGTCGCGGGGGGAGGAGAAAAACTGTTTTTT
>-|TRBV15|TRBJ1-1|-
CATSRGGNTEAFF
TGTGCCACCAGCAGAGGAGGGAACACTGAAGCTTTCTTT
>-|TRBV18|TRBJ1-5|-
CASSPPIGALSQPQHF
TGTGCCAGCTCACCACCTATCGGGGCCCTAAGTCAGCCCCAGCATTTT
>-|TRBV7-9|TRBJ2-5|TRBD2
CASSLSTSGSETQYF
TGTGCCAGCAGCTTATCGACTAGCGGATCGGAGACCCAGTACTTC
>-|TRBV2|TRBJ2-4|-
CASSETYLAKNIQYF
TGTGCCAGCAGTGAAACATATCTAGCCAAAAACATTCAGTACTTC
>-|TRBV7-2|TRBJ2-3|TRBD2
CASSPEVGAGADTQYF
TGTGCCAGCAGCCCAGAAGTGGGCGCGGGGGCAGATACGCAGTATTTT
>-|TRBV6-1|TRBJ2-4|TRBD1
CASSEAIYTGVNIQYF
TGTGCCAGCAGTGAAGCAATCTATACAGGGGTAAACATTCAGTACTTC
>-|TRBV4-1|TRBJ1-2|-
CASSQSQTDLRGYTF
TGCGCCAGCAGCCAATCTCAAACAGACCTACGAGGCTACACCTTC
>-|TRBV9|TRBJ2-5|-
CASSARTGQETQYF
TGTGCCAGCAGCGCGCGGACGGGACAAGAGACCCAGTACTTC
>-|TRBV4-1|TRBJ1-2|TRBD1
CASSQDMDRVYGYTF
TGCGCCAGCAGCCAAGATATGGACAGGGTCTATGGCTACACCTTC
>once|TRBV5-6|TRBJ2-7|-
CASSSTAFYEQYF
TGTGCCAGCAGCTCGACCGCCTTCTACGAGCAGTACTTC
>-|TRBV28|TRBJ2-7|-
CASRIDYEQYF
TGTGCCAGCAGAATCGACTACGAGCAGTACTTC
>-|TRBV30|TRBJ1-1|-
CAWSRLGSEAFF
TGTGCCTGGAGCAGGTTAGGCTCTGAAGCTTTCTTT
>-|TRBV29-1|TRBJ1-1|-
CRAGSGTEAFF
TGCCGCGCGGGGAGTGGGACTGAAGCTTTCTTT
>-|TRBV6-6|TRBJ2-2|-
CASKEIGGELFF
TGTGCCAGCAAGGAAATTGGCGGGGAGCTGTTTTTT
>-|TRBV4-2|TRBJ2-5|-
CASSQDRLQGLGETQYF
TGTGCCAGCAGCCAAGATCGGCTACAAGGCCTGGGGGAGACCCAGTACTTC
>-|TRBV28|TRBJ1-1|-
CASGRGRPEGEAFF
TGTGCCAGCGGGAGAGGCCGCCCAGAAGGTGAAGCTTTCTTT
>-|TRBV4-3|TRBJ2-1|-
CASSQEMGRYNEQFF
TGCGCCAGCAGCCAAGAGATGGGTCGTTACAATGAGCAGTTCTTC
>-|TRBV6-6|TRBJ2-7|TRBD1
CASSYSWDRPQYF
TGTGCCAGCAGTTACTCGTGGGACAGGCCCCAGTACTTC
>-|TRBV5-5|TRBJ1-5|-
CASSLAWGQPQHF
TGTGCCAGCAGCTTGGCCTGGGGTCAGCCCCAGCATTTT
>once|TRBV7-2|TRBJ2-3|-
CASGSSETDTQYF
TGTGCCAGCGGGTCTAGCGAAACAGATACGCAGTATTTT